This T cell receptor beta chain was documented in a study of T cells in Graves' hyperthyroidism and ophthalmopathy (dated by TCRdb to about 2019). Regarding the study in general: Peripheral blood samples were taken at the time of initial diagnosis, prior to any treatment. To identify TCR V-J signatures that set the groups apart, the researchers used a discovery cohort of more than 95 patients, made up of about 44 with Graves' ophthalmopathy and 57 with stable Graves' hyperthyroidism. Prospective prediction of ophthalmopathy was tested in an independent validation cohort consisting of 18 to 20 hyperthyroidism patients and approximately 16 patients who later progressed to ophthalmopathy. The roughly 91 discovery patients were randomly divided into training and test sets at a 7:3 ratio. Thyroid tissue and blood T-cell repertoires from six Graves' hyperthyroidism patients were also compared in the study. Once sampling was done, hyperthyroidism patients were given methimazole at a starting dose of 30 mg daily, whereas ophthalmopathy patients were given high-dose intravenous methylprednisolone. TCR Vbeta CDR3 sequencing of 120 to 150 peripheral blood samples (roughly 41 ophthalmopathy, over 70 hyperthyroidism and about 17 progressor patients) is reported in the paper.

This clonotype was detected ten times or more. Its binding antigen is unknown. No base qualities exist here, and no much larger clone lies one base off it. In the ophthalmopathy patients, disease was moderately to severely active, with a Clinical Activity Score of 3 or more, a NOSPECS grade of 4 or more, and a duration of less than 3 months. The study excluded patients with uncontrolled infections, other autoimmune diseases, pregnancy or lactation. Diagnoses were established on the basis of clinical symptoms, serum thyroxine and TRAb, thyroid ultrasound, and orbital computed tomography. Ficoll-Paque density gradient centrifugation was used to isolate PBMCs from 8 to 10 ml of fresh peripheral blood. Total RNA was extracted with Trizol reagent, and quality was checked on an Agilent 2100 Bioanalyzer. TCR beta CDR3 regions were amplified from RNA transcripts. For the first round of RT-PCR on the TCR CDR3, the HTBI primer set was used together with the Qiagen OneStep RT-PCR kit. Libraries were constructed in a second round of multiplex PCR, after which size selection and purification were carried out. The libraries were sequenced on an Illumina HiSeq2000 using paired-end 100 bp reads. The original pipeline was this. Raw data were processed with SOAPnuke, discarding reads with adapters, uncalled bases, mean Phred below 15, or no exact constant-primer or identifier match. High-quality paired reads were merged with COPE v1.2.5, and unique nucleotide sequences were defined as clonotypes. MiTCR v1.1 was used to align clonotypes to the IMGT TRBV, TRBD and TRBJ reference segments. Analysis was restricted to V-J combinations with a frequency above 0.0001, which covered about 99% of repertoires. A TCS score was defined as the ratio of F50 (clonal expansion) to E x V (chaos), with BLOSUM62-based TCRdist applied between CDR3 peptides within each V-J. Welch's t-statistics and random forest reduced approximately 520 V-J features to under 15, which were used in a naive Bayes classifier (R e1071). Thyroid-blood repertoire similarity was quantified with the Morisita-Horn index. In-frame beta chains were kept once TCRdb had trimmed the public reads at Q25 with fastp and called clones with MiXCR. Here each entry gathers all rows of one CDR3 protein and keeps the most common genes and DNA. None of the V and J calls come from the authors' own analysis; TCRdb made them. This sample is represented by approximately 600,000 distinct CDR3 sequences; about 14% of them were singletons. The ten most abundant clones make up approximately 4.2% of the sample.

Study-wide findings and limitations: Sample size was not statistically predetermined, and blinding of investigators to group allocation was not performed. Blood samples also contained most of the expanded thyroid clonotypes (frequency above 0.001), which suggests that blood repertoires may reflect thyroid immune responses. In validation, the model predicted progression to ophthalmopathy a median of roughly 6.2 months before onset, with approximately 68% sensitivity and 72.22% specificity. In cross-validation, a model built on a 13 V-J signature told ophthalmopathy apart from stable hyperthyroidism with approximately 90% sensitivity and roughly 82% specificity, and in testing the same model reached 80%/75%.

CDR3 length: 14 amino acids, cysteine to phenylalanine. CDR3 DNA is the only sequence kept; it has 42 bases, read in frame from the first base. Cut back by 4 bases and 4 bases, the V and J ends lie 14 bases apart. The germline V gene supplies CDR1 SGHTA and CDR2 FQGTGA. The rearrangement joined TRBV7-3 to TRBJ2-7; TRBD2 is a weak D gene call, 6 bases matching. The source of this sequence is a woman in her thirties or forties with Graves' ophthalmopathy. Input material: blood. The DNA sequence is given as TGTGCCAGCAGCTCCAATTCCGGGAGTTACGAGCAGTACTTC. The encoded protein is CASSSNSGSYEQYF.